Below are 2 T cell receptor beta chains sequenced from a single sample in a study of blood T cell repertoires in COVID-19. Profiling relied on immunoSEQ multiplex PCR, and the TCRdb table lists in-frame clones only, not all of them. The sample has 240,000 or so clones, 70% to 85% seen once. The sequencing input was peripheral blood. The receptor source for this set is a woman older than 75 with acute or convalescent COVID-19.

The chain employs TRBV5-4 and TRBJ2-1, with 11 nucleotides matching TRBD2. In germline, CDR1 is SGHNT, CDR2 YYREEE (reference sequence). Losses at the gene ends were 5 bases for V and 6 bases for J; bases not matched to a gene: 13. This CDR3 contains 17 residues. The CDR3 reads CASRPSPTSGGVNEQFF. For the CDR3, the DNA is TGTGCCAGCAGGCCCTCACCAACTAGCGGGGGCGTCAATGAGCAGTTCTTC.

The CDR3 region has the DNA TGCAGCGTTGAAGATCGCTCCAGGACAGGGTTCCAAGAGACCCAGTACTTC. Its protein product is CSVEDRSRTGFQETQYF. This rearrangement joins TRBV29-1 to TRBJ2-5; 8 bases align to TRBD1. The germline CDR1 and CDR2 sequences are SQVTM and ANQGSEA. V lost 0 bases and J lost 1; bases outside the gene matches: 10. The CDR3 contains 17 residues.